Following are 6 T cell receptor beta chains from one sample sequenced in a study of radiation and T cells in renal cell carcinoma. TCRdb's table, derived via immunoSEQ multiplex PCR, lists solely in-frame clones and lacks some. The sample yields around 130,000 clones, 88% seen once. Time point of the sample: blood 2 weeks post-SBRT. Documented treatment: 15 Gy SBRT to primary tumor, nephrectomy 4 weeks later. The specimen comprised blood, sampled from a patient whose treatment included radiotherapy and nephrectomy. Receptors were obtained from an older woman with renal cell carcinoma.

This sequence joins TRBV29-1 and TRBJ2-5; D is ambiguous. Matching the DNA end better, TRBJ2-7 makes the J call doubtful. From germline, CDR1 is SQVTM and CDR2 ANQGSEA. There are 13 residues in the CDR3. The chain's CDR3 is CSVDLAESYEQYF. CDR3 DNA sequence: TGCAGCGTTGATTTGGCGGAGTCCTACGAGCAGTACTTC.

The V gene is TRBV5-4, the J gene TRBJ2-1; 7 nucleotides line up with TRBD2. The germline CDR1 and CDR2 sequences are SGHNT and YYREEE (reference sequence). The trim removed 6 bases at V and 2 bases at J, leaving 2 bases unmatched. This CDR3 contains 13 residues. The CDR3 loop reads CASTGLAYNEQFF. DNA for the CDR3: TGTGCCAGCACCGGACTAGCCTACAATGAGCAGTTCTTC. The full variable domain, its missing parts supplied by reference TRBV5-4 and TRBJ2-1, is ETGVTQSPTHLIKTRGQQVTLRCSSQSGHNTVSWYQQALGQGPQFIFQYYREEENGRGNFPPRFSGLQFPNYSSELNVNALELDDSALYLCASTGLAYNEQFFGPGTRLTVL.

CDR3: CASSPGGGLQETQYF. In DNA form, the CDR3 reads TGTGCCAGCAGCCCTGGGGGGGGGCTCCAAGAGACCCAGTACTTC. The rearrangement links TRBV11-3 to TRBJ2-5; TRBD2 might be the D (7 bases). The CDR3 is 15 residues long. The ends were cut back, 5 bases at V and 1 base at J, with 14 bases in the middle. The germline V gene has CDR1 SGHNT and CDR2 YENEEA.

This chain joins TRBV19 and TRBJ2-1; TRBD2 is a possible D gene (5 bases). V lost 1 base, J lost 9 bases, and 16 bases lay in between. CDR1 is LNHDA and CDR2 is SQIVND in the germline V gene (reference sequence). The CDR3 runs 15 residues. Here the CDR3 DNA reads TGTGCCAGTAGTATAGGGCGGAGGACCTTGGGTGAGCAGTTCTTC. Its protein is CASSIGRRTLGEQFF.

This chain uses TRBV5-1 with TRBJ2-2; no firm D call. This CDR3 comprises 15 residues. Trimming left V 1 base short and J 2 bases short, with 9 bases between. CDR1 is SGHRS, CDR2 YFSETQ, per germline. The CDR3 sequence is CASSLRPENTGELFF. The CDR3 DNA reads as TGCGCCAGCAGCTTGAGGCCGGAAAACACCGGGGAGCTGTTTTTT.

The genes are TRBV19 and TRBJ2-3; 10 nucleotides agree with TRBD2. This CDR3 comprises 15 residues. CDR1 is LNHDA and CDR2 is SQIVND in the germline V gene (reference sequence). The V and J ends lost 4 bases and 3 bases, in that order; junction bases with no gene match: 4. Here the CDR3 reads CASSSLAGGTDTQYF. The CDR3 nucleotides are TGTGCCAGTAGTAGTTTAGCGGGGGGAACAGATACGCAGTATTTT.